This TCR beta chain was obtained from a study of blood T cell repertoires in COVID-19. The table came from immunoSEQ multiplex PCR; TCRdb's copy has only in-frame clones and leaves some out. In the table there are under 250,000 clones, around 90% of which are singletons. Deletions cut 6 bases from V and 8 bases from J, with 13 bases between. This CDR3 contains 12 residues. The germline gives CDR1 MNHEY, CDR2 SVGAGI. The receptor's source is a man aged 25-45 years with COVID-19, enrolled during active disease. The V call is TRBV6-5, the J call TRBJ1-1; unclear D gene. The source material was peripheral blood. CDR3 bases: TGTGCCAGCAGGAGTAGTACCGGGGAAGCTTTCTTT. Protein product: CASRSSTGEAFF.